These T cell receptor beta chains were read from a single sample in a study of OX40 agonist ivuxolimab in advanced cancers. Repertoires were generated with immunoSEQ multiplex PCR, while TCRdb's copy carries only in-frame clones and drops some. This table has about 6,100 clones, roughly 80% appearing once. Material: CD4+ or CD8+ T cells sorted from blood, obtained in a trial of the OX40 agonist ivuxolimab. All receptors come from an adult with an advanced solid tumor such as melanoma, head and neck, liver or kidney cancer. Each CDR3 is given with its conserved first and last residue. The D gene is left open where the match is weak. Clone size, where shown, is once, few, many, or a class for clones that have expanded.

CDR3 length	D gene	J gene	clone size	V gene	CDR3 protein	CDR3 DNA
12	TRBD1	TRBJ2-7	NA	TRBV2	CASGTAIYEQYF	TGTGCCAGCGGGACAGCAATTTACGAGCAGTACTTC
12	NA	TRBJ2-7	few	TRBV30	CAWSVEPTEQYF	TGTGCCTGGAGTGTAGAACCCACCGAGCAGTACTTC